These 22 T cell receptor delta chains came from one sample sequenced in a study of γδ T cells in repeated Plasmodium falciparum infection. Vgamma9/Vdelta2+ and Vdelta2-negative gammadelta T cells were flow-sorted from PBMC for bulk sequencing. TCRdb processed the multiplex PCR reads again with the CATT caller. The sample yields 50,000 to 65,000 delta-chain clones, around 1.5% seen once. Specimen: gamma-delta T cells from blood. The source is a pool of human donors (malaria-infected and uninfected, not separated).

Points on this clone: The translation of this DNA and the TCRdb protein of a much larger clone differ at residue 15, probably owing to a read error; the protein shown here is translated from the DNA. J is TRDJ2 and V is TRDV1, with 10 bases lining up with TRDD3. Here the J gene was assigned by germline matching of the DNA, as TCRdb has none. Per the germline V gene, CDR1 is TSWWSYY and CDR2 is QGS. This CDR3 spans 20 amino acids. DNA of the CDR3: TGTGCTCTTGGGGCTTCCTACGGGGGATACGGGGGCTCTTTGGCAGCACAACTCTTCTTT. This gives the protein CALGASYGGYGGSLAAQLFF.

This clone appeared many times. The protein in TCRdb stems from a much larger clone and differs at residue 10 from this DNA's translation, likely a read error; here the protein is translated from the DNA. This rearrangement joins TRDV2 to TRDJ3; 11 bases are shared with TRDD3. TCRdb gives no J gene; it was assigned here by matching the DNA to germline. V dropped 1 base and J dropped 2; count of bases not matched to a gene: 3. This CDR3 contains 18 residues. Germline V CDR1 and CDR2: GEAIGNYY, EKD. CDR3 loop: CACDTGGYAPWDTRQMFF. In nucleotides, the CDR3 is TGTGCCTGTGACACTGGGGGATACGCTCCCTGGGACACCCGACAGATGTTTTTC.

In regard to this clone: A far larger clone is off by one base, so a read error is likely. The sample holds other DNA sequences that translate to the same CDR3. The chain recombines TRDV2 with TRDJ3, with 11 positions matching TRDD3. In the absence of a J gene in TCRdb, the DNA was matched to germline to assign it here. Germline V gene data show CDR1 as GEAIGNYY and CDR2 as EKD. This CDR3 comprises 18 residues. The chain's CDR3 is CACDTVLGDTWDTRQMFF. CDR3 DNA: TGTGCTTGTGACACCGTACTGGGGGATACCTGGGACACCCGACAGATGTTTTTC.

With regard to this clone: A far larger clone is off by one base, so a read error is likely. This sample also contains other DNA sequences that code for the same CDR3. CDR3 DNA: TGTGCCCATGGGGGATACACCGATAAACTCATCTTT. This codes for CAHGGYTDKLIF. The V call is TRDV1, the J call TRDJ1; 8 bases are a match to TRDD3. Germline V gene sequence: CDR1 TSWWSYY, CDR2 QGS. This CDR3 region has 12 residues.

This clone was observed at least ten times. The protein recorded in TCRdb matches a much larger clone and deviates from this DNA's translation at residue 12, suggesting a read error; the protein here is obtained by translating the DNA. The chain joins TRDV3 to TRDJ1; a weak D match, TRDD3 (8 bases). The length of the CDR3 is 20 residues. The V end lost 4 bases, the J end lost 0 bases, and 33 bases lay between the germline ends. Germline CDR1 TVYSNPD, CDR2 GDNSRS (reference sequence). The CDR3 DNA follows: TGTGCCTCTTTTTCCTACGTTCGGGCTGGGGGACACCTATACACCGATAAACTCATCTTT. It is translated as CASFSYVRAGGHLYTDKLIF.

This clone occurred many times. The protein given by TCRdb reflects a much larger clone and differs at residue 16 from this DNA's translation, likely from a read error; the protein shown is the DNA's translation. J is TRDJ1 and V is TRDV1; 13 nucleotides line up with TRDD3. J gave up 3 bases and V 3 bases, and 19 bases lay outside the gene matches. The CDR3 sequence is 21 residues long. CDR1 TSWWSYY and CDR2 QGS come from the germline V gene. Written as DNA, the CDR3 is TGTGCTCTTGGGGATCTGGACGGTACTGGGGGATACGTCATATACGCCGATAAACTCATCTTT. Residues: CALGDLDGTGGYVIYADKLIF.

This clone appeared many times. TCRdb's protein, taken from a much larger clone, differs from this DNA's translation at residue 12, likely owing to a read error; the protein displayed comes from the DNA. This chain uses TRDV2 with TRDJ3, with a possible D match to TRDD3 (6 bases). No J segment appears in TCRdb, so it was assigned here by matching the sequence to germline. From germline, CDR1 is GEAIGNYY and CDR2 EKD. This CDR3 comprises 18 residues. The CDR3 reads CACDTWGSGSWGTRQMFF. The CDR3 DNA sequence: TGTGCCTGTGACACCTGGGGTTCCGGCTCCTGGGGCACCCGACAGATGTTTTTC.

Regarding this clone: A read error is the likely source, as a far larger clone sits one nucleotide away. Other DNA sequences from this sample encode an identical CDR3 as well. The chain uses TRDV1 and TRDJ1, with D perhaps TRDD3 (8 bases). Germline values: CDR1 TSWWSYY, CDR2 QGS. CDR3 length equals 22 residues. DNA of the CDR3: TGTGCTCTTGGGTCTCTGATTCCTTCCTCCCTAAACTGGGGGTCTCCTCCCGATAAACTCATCTTC. It codes for CALGSLIPSSLNWGSPPDKLIF.

This clone was counted a few times. TCRdb's protein, taken from a much larger clone, differs from this DNA's translation at residue 17, likely owing to a read error; the protein displayed comes from the DNA. This sequence joins TRDV2 and TRDJ1; TRDD3 aligns across 8 bases. The J gene is absent in TCRdb and was assigned here via DNA matching to germline. With V trimmed by 0 bases and J by 0 bases, 29 bases remained unmatched. This CDR3 has 24 residues. CDR1 GEAIGNYY and CDR2 EKD come from the germline V gene. The CDR3 spells CACDTVPNVLNGGSQWRYTDKLIF. The CDR3 DNA reads as TGTGCCTGTGACACCGTCCCCAATGTGCTGAATGGGGGATCTCAATGGAGGTACACCGATAAACTCATCTTT.

This clone was picked up a small number of times. This DNA's translation differs at residue 18 from TCRdb's protein, which comes from a much larger clone; a read error is likely, and the protein shown is translated from the DNA. This sample includes further DNA sequences coding for the same CDR3. The V gene is given as TRDV1, and no J gene call is available; no DNA check was done on the table's D call, TRDD3. CDR3 length: 26 residues. CDR1 and CDR2 from the germline V gene are TSWWSYY and QGS. CDR3 DNA: TGTGCTCTTGGGGACCTAACTTCCTTCAGTCGTACTGGGGGATACGCCCTCTTTACTTACACCGATAAGCTCATCTTT. This codes for CALGDLTSFSRTGGYALFTYTDKLIF.

At least ten counts were recorded for this clone. The TCRdb protein, from a much larger clone, departs from this DNA's translation at residue 10, likely by read error; the protein shown derives from the DNA. The chain employs TRDV2 and TRDJ1; no clear D gene. V was cut by 3 bases and J by 3 bases, with 19 bases left in between. Germline CDR1 and CDR2: GEAIGNYY and EKD. CDR3 length equals 16 residues. CDR3 in DNA: TGTGCCTGTGACTCCCGTACTACGGGCGACTCCGATAAACTCATCTTT. Translating it yields CACDSRTTGDSDKLIF.

This clone was seen at least ten times. TCRdb pairs this DNA with a much larger clone's protein that differs at residue 17, likely a read error; the protein shown was translated from the DNA. V and J are TRDV1 and TRDJ1; TRDD3 agrees at 10 bases. The CDR3 contains 19 residues. Germline CDR1 TSWWSYY, CDR2 QGS. CDR3 coding DNA: TGTGCTCTTGGGTCCCCAGGGGGATACGGTCCTCCGTACACCGATAAACCCATCTTT. Its translation is CALGSPGGYGPPYTDKPIF.

In its sample, this clone was seen a few times. This DNA's translation and the protein TCRdb lists, from a much larger clone, do not match at residue 12, likely due to a read error; the protein shown is translated from the DNA. The chain carries TRDV1 and TRDJ1; D unclear. Germline loops: CDR1 TSWWSYY, CDR2 QGS. V was cut by 2 bases and J by 0 bases, with 28 bases left in between. The CDR3 covers 21 residues. The CDR3 bases are TGTGCTCTTGGGGAATTTTTTCGTGGCGATAATGTGGGACTGTACACCGATAAACTCATCTTT. Translated: CALGEFFRGDNVGLYTDKLIF.

In its sample, this clone was seen a few times. TCRdb's entry gives the protein of a much larger clone, which mismatches this DNA's translation at residue 3, likely from a read error; the protein reported here is translated from the DNA. The V call is TRDV2, the J call TRDJ2; D is ambiguous. In germline, CDR1 is GEAIGNYY, CDR2 EKD. CDR3 length equals 20 residues. CDR3 nucleotide sequence: TGTGCCCGTGACACCGTGTTCCAGGGTGAAGGCGGTACGACAACAGCACAACTCTTCTTT. Its protein is CARDTVFQGEGGTTTAQLFF.

In this sample, this clone turned up a few times. The protein held in TCRdb is that of a much larger clone and does not match this DNA's translation at residue 19, likely because of a read error; the protein shown is translated from the DNA. The rearrangement joins TRDV1 to TRDJ1; 10 positions agree with TRDD3. Trimming removed 5 bases from V and 4 bases from J; junction bases left unmatched: 34. Germline V gene data show CDR1 as TSWWSYY and CDR2 as QGS. The length of the CDR3 is 24 residues. The DNA of the CDR3 is TGTGCTCTTGGGATTCTTCTAGGGGCCTTTCCTAGGACTGGGGGATTTGGAAGCATCGATAAACTCATCTTT. It specifies CALGILLGAFPRTGGFGSIDKLIF.

This clone was detected many times. The protein that TCRdb holds for this DNA derives from a much larger clone and differs from the translated DNA at residue 5, which likely indicates a read error; the protein shown here is translated from the DNA. The gene calls are TRDV1 and TRDJ1, with TRDD3 identical over 10 bases. CDR1 and CDR2 from the germline V gene are TSWWSYY and QGS. V gave up 9 bases and J gave up 7 bases; unmatched junction bases: 14. The CDR3 has 15 residues. CDR3 nucleotide sequence: TGTGCTCTGGTCCAACCCGGGGGATACGACCGTAAACTCATCTTT. Protein product: CALVQPGGYDRKLIF.

This clone was observed a handful of times. This DNA's translation and the protein TCRdb lists, from a much larger clone, do not match at residue 17, likely due to a read error; the protein shown is translated from the DNA. V gene TRDV3 combines with J gene TRDJ1, with TRDD3 matching 9 bases. The V segment lost 5 bases and the J segment 5 bases; nucleotides outside the gene matches: 42. CDR1 and CDR2 from the germline V gene are TVYSNPD and GDNSRS (reference sequence). The CDR3 extends over 24 amino acids. The CDR3, as DNA: TGTGCCGCGCCCGGTGATGACACAGACTTACTGGGGGGGATACTCCGTCGGAAGTCAGATAAACTCATCTTT. This sequence encodes CAAPGDDTDLLGGILRRKSDKLIF.

This clone has more than one count but fewer than ten. TCRdb shows a much larger clone's protein in place of this DNA's translation, and the two differ at residue 7, likely through a read error; the protein shown is translated from the DNA. This sequence joins TRDV1 and TRDJ1; D perhaps matches TRDD2 (7 bases). The J gene was missing in TCRdb and was found by matching the end of the DNA to germline. Looked up from germline, CDR1 is TSWWSYY and CDR2 is QGS. The CDR3 extends over 25 amino acids. V lost 0 bases and J lost 2, with 40 bases in between. This CDR3 reads CALGELRRYVFLAPTGNYTTDKLIF. Here the CDR3 DNA reads TGTGCTCTTGGGGAACTACGAAGGTACGTCTTCCTAGCTCCTACTGGGAACTATACTACCGATAAACTCATCTTT.

This clone has just a few counts. TCRdb pairs this DNA with a much larger clone's protein that differs at residue 9, likely a read error; the protein shown was translated from the DNA. The chain links TRDV1 to TRDJ1, with D tentatively TRDD3 (6 bases). The J gene is not listed in TCRdb, so it was assigned here from a DNA match to germline. V was trimmed by 6 bases and J by 1 base, leaving 24 bases between them. The CDR3 spans 18 residues. Germline V gene lookup returns CDR1 TSWWSYY and CDR2 QGS. CDR3 nucleotide sequence: TGTGCTCTTGGCGCCCCTCCTCAGTGCTGGGGACGCACCGATAAACTCATCTTT. It is translated as CALGAPPQCWGRTDKLIF.

A remark on this clone: The TCRdb protein, from a much larger clone, departs from this DNA's translation at residue 19, likely by read error; the protein shown derives from the DNA. This chain connects TRDV3 to TRDJ1; a weak D match, TRDD3 (10 bases). The germline CDR1 and CDR2 sequences are TVYSNPD and GDNSRS (reference sequence). The CDR3 has 22 residues. CDR3 sequence reads: CAFTLFNLPTRGIRVITDRLIF. The DNA of the CDR3 is TGTGCCTTTACCTTATTTAACCTTCCTACAAGGGGGATACGGGTCATCACCGATAGACTCATCTTT.

This clone was detected ten times or more. This sample includes further DNA sequences coding for the same CDR3. In DNA, the CDR3 is TGTGCTCTTGGGGAACTCCTTCGGGGTCGTGGATACAGCACTCCGTACACCGATAAACTCATCTTT. This codes for CALGELLRGRGYSTPYTDKLIF. The chain carries TRDV1 and TRDJ1; the D gene is possibly TRDD3 (6 bases). This CDR3 spans 22 amino acids. V gave up 0 bases and J gave up 0 bases, with 29 bases separating them. CDR1 and CDR2 from the germline V gene are TSWWSYY and QGS.

This clone was counted many times. V is TRDV1 and J is TRDJ1, with TRDD3 identical over 10 bases. Germline CDR1 and CDR2: TSWWSYY and QGS. Trimming removed 4 bases from V and 4 bases from J; junction bases left unmatched: 12. The CDR3 covers 17 residues. CDR3 coding DNA: TGTGCTCTTGGGGGCAGGCCTTCCTGGGGGATATACGATAAACTCATCTTT. As protein: CALGGRPSWGIYDKLIF.